The 19 T cell receptor beta chains below come from one sample, sequenced in a study of immune heterogeneity within non-small cell lung tumors. For each sample, template was roughly 640 ng of bulk tumor genomic DNA. In surgery, several biopsies were collected from each primary tumor at widely spaced sites. Curative surgical treatment was performed in patients who had newly diagnosed, untreated non-small cell lung cancer. Using 32 V and 13 J primers, multiplex PCR amplified TCR beta CDR3. MiXCR, run by TCRdb on the multiplex PCR reads, gives a single entry per CDR3 protein. The sample has 2,800 or so distinct CDR3 sequences, approximately 55% seen once; the top ten hold 11%. The sequencing input was lung tumor tissue. These receptors originate from a man aged 55 to 70 with non-small cell lung cancer.

In this sample, this clonotype turned up a few times. V usage is TRBV4-2 and J usage is TRBJ2-7, with D possibly being TRBD1 or TRBD2 (5 bases each). Germline CDR1 LGHNA, CDR2 YNFKEQ. The V end lost 0 bases, the J end lost 0 bases, and 12 bases lay between the germline ends. The CDR3 has 16 residues. CDR3 sequence: CASSQDLAGSSYEQYF. In nucleotides, the CDR3 is TGTGCCAGCAGCCAAGATCTAGCAGGGAGCTCCTACGAGCAGTACTTC.

V and J are TRBV11-3 and TRBJ2-2, with 14 nucleotides matching TRBD2. V lost 5 bases and J lost 3; bases outside the gene matches: 11. Germline CDR1 and CDR2: SGHNT and YENEEA. The CDR3 extends over 19 amino acids. The CDR3 protein is CASSPRLAGGAGDTGELFF. DNA for the CDR3: TGTGCCAGCAGCCCCCGACTAGCGGGAGGGGCTGGGGACACCGGGGAGCTGTTTTTT. The full variable domain, rest sourced from reference TRBV11-3 and TRBJ2-2, is EAGVVQSPRYKIIEKKQPVAFWCNPISGHNTLYWYLQNLGQGPELLIRYENEEAVDDSQLPKDRFSAERLKGVDSTLKIQPAELGDSAVYLCASSPRLAGGAGDTGELFFGEGSRLTVL.

DNA for the CDR3: TGTGCCAGCAGTCTCCTTGGGGGCGGGAGAACCTACGAGCAGTACTTC. It is translated as CASSLLGGGRTYEQYF. The rearrangement links TRBV28 to TRBJ2-7; possible D gene TRBD2, 7 bases. V was shortened by 5 bases and J by 2 bases, with 19 bases between the two germline ends. Germline assignment: CDR1 MDHEN and CDR2 SYDVKM. This CDR3 comprises 16 residues.

This clonotype was seen a few times. The rearrangement joins TRBV28 to TRBJ2-2, with 7 bases aligning to TRBD1. CDR1 is MDHEN, CDR2 SYDVKM, per germline. This CDR3 contains 15 residues. Unmatched junction bases numbered 5, after V lost 2 bases and J lost 5 bases. The CDR3 DNA sequence: TGTGCCAGCAGTTTACTACAGGGGTGGACCGGGGAGCTGTTTTTT. Translation: CASSLLQGWTGELFF.

The V gene is TRBV28, the J gene TRBJ1-6; D not resolved. The V end was cut by 3 bases, the J end by 1 base, with 13 bases between. The CDR3 covers 17 residues. Germline CDR1 MDHEN, CDR2 SYDVKM. The CDR3 sequence is CASSFRQERSYNSPLHF. In nucleotides, the CDR3 is TGTGCCAGCAGTTTCCGCCAGGAAAGATCCTATAATTCACCCCTCCACTTT.

In this sample, this clonotype is hyperexpanded. The chain has TRBV14 and TRBJ2-7; D gene unclear. This CDR3 has 16 residues. Trimming took off 1 base at V and 2 bases at J, with 15 bases between the two ends. The V gene's germline CDR1 is SGHDN and CDR2 FVKESK. CDR3 loop: CASSQVLGAVTYEQYF. The CDR3 DNA is TGTGCCAGCAGCCAAGTTCTCGGTGCGGTAACCTACGAGCAGTACTTC.

This rearrangement joins TRBV7-9 to TRBJ1-5; 9 bases map to TRBD1. Germline assignment: CDR1 SEHNR and CDR2 FQNEAQ (reference sequence). V lost 5 bases, J lost 6 bases, and 14 bases stayed unmatched. This CDR3 contains 17 residues. The DNA for the CDR3 is TGTGCCAGCAGCCCGGGGGCCACAGGGGGCGCGGGTCAGCCCCAGCATTTT. Amino acid sequence: CASSPGATGGAGQPQHF.

The chain combines TRBV19 with TRBJ2-7; 10 positions agree with TRBD2. After removal of 5 bases from V and 3 bases from J, the junction contained 10 bases not matched to a gene. Germline V gene data show CDR1 as LNHDA and CDR2 as SQIVND (reference sequence). The CDR3 loop spans 16 amino acids. The CDR3 DNA reads TGTGCCAGTAGTTCAGCGGGGGGGATAGGGGGCTACGAGCAGTACTTC. Its protein product is CASSSAGGIGGYEQYF.

This CDR3 reads CASSTDATNEKLFF. CDR3 nucleotides: TGTGCCAGCTCGACCGACGCAACTAATGAAAAACTGTTTTTT. The V gene is TRBV28, the J gene TRBJ1-4; D gene unclear. This CDR3 is 14 amino acids long. CDR1 and CDR2 from the germline V gene are MDHEN and SYDVKM. Deletions cut 8 bases from V and 0 bases from J, with 10 bases between.

The rearrangement links TRBV29-1 to TRBJ2-1; D gene unclear. The V gene's germline CDR1 is SQVTM and CDR2 ANQGSEA. Trimming shortened V by 8 bases and J by 5 bases, and 13 bases separated the two germline ends. The CDR3 loop spans 12 amino acids. This chain's CDR3 is CSMGGVNNEQFF. The CDR3 coding sequence is TGCAGCATGGGCGGTGTGAACAATGAGCAGTTCTTC.

The chain uses TRBV11-2 and TRBJ2-3; D may be TRBD2 (6 bases). Looked up from germline, CDR1 is SGHAT and CDR2 is FQNNGV. CDR3 length: 17 amino acids. Trimming pared 6 bases from V and 2 bases from J, leaving 21 bases between. The CDR3 loop is CASRPRVGRGATDTQYF. CDR3 in DNA: TGTGCCAGCAGACCCCGAGTAGGGCGGGGTGCCACAGATACGCAGTATTTT.

This clonotype appeared once. The rearrangement uses TRBV15 and TRBJ1-5; 9 bases agree with TRBD1. The junction had 9 bases not matched to a gene; V was cut back by 3 bases and J by 0 bases. The CDR3 runs to 18 residues. From germline, CDR1 is LNHNV and CDR2 YYDKDF (reference sequence). CDR3 nucleotides: TGTGCCACCAGCAGTGAAAGACAGGGGGGTTATAGCAATCAGCCCCAGCATTTT. Translation: CATSSERQGGYSNQPQHF.

The chain uses TRBV11-3 and TRBJ2-7, with 9 bases fitting TRBD1. Trimming at V came to 5 bases and at J to 4 bases, leaving 9 bases not matched to a gene. The germline V gene encodes CDR1 SGHNT and CDR2 YENEEA. This CDR3 has 15 residues. For the CDR3, the DNA is TGTGCCAGCAGCGAAGCAGACAGGGGGGTGTACGAGCAGTACTTC. Residues: CASSEADRGVYEQYF.

The chain is built from TRBV6-1 and TRBJ1-1; TRBD1 agrees at 7 bases. Germline V gene data show CDR1 as MNHNS and CDR2 as SASEGT. J gave up 0 bases and V 8 bases, and 15 bases lay outside the gene matches. The CDR3 is 17 residues long. The CDR3 nucleotides are TGTGCCAGCTCTGACCCAGACAGGGTCCCAATGAACACTGAAGCTTTCTTT. Its protein product is CASSDPDRVPMNTEAFF.

The J gene is TRBJ2-1, the V gene TRBV12-3 or TRBV12-4, with D perhaps matching TRBD2 (6 bases). Between the trimmed V and J ends, which lost 8 bases and 6 bases, there was a span of 11 bases. CDR3 length: 12 amino acids. CDR3 region: CASGQGGNEQFF. DNA for the CDR3: TGTGCCAGCGGGCAGGGAGGCAATGAGCAGTTCTTC.

The DNA for the CDR3 is TGTGCCAGCAAGGGACAGGGACTATGGGAGCAGTACTTC. Amino acids: CASKGQGLWEQYF. The chain employs TRBV6-1 and TRBJ2-7; 9 bases are shared with TRBD1. V shed 7 bases, J shed 7 bases, and the junction held 8 bases outside the gene matches. The CDR3 consists of 13 residues. CDR1 is MNHNS and CDR2 is SASEGT in the germline V gene.

The V call is TRBV12-3 or TRBV12-4, the J call TRBJ1-3, with D maybe TRBD1 (5 bases). The CDR3 contains 14 residues. The ends were cut back, 10 bases at V and 4 bases at J, with 17 bases in the middle. The CDR3: CATKTGTSGNTIYF. CDR3 DNA sequence: TGTGCCACCAAAACCGGGACTTCGGGAAACACCATATATTTT.

Points on this clonotype: Germline is not matched at one junction end, which may reflect a read error. The chain links TRBV27 to TRBJ2-3; 9 bases line up with TRBD2. Germline V gives CDR1 MNHEY, CDR2 SMNVEV (reference sequence). This CDR3 has 16 residues. CDR3 loop: CASSWTAGTSLDTQDF. The CDR3, as DNA: TGTGCCAGCAGTTGGACCGCCGGGACTAGCCTGGATACGCAGGATTTT.

V and J are TRBV27 and TRBJ1-4, with TRBD1 as a possible D gene (5 bases). The CDR3 loop spans 13 amino acids. V lost 1 base and J lost 8, with 8 bases in between. Germline values: CDR1 MNHEY, CDR2 SMNVEV (reference sequence). CDR3 in DNA: TGTGCCAGCAGTTTATTGACAGACGAAAAACTGTTTTTT. Protein sequence: CASSLLTDEKLFF.